This T cell receptor beta chain was recorded in a study of T cell changes during pregnancy in multiple sclerosis. Here immunoSEQ multiplex PCR was the method, and the copy in TCRdb shows in-frame clones only, minus some. The profile covers 75,000 to 95,000 clones, with more than 85% appearing a single time and 1.5% to 2% taken by the ten largest. The source material was peripheral blood, sampled in the first trimester of pregnancy. The TCR was taken from a female donor in good health, enrolled as a control in a pregnancy study.

CDR3: CASSQNRGSNQPQHF. The CDR3 DNA follows: TGCGCCAGCAGCCAGAACAGGGGTAGCAATCAGCCCCAGCATTTT. The chain uses TRBV4-3 and TRBJ1-5; TRBD1 aligns across 7 bases. The CDR3 extends over 15 amino acids. The germline gives CDR1 LGHNA, CDR2 YSLEER. V shed 3 bases and J 0 bases; nucleotides not matched to a gene: 2.